This record concerns one T cell receptor (beta chain) sequence. Its antigen is unidentified. Exclusion applied to patients with autoimmune disease history or systemic immunosuppression. Method: immunoSEQ multiplex PCR; TCRdb's copy keeps in-frame clones and lacks some. The data show 45,000 to 50,000 clones, roughly 93% seen once. From germline, CDR1 is MNHEY and CDR2 SMNVEV (reference sequence). The CDR3 contains 13 residues. V shed 2 bases and J 10 bases; nucleotides not matched to a gene: 5. This specimen comes from a study of OX40 agonist ivuxolimab in advanced cancers. General study findings and limits: At 0.1 to 3.0 mg/kg and by week 6, CD4+ and CD8+ T cells in the blood had expanded clonally. Low clonal expansion, among the lowest seen, marked partial responders at 0.1-3.0 mg/kg.

The J gene is TRBJ1-1, the V gene TRBV27; 9 positions match TRBD1. This TCR was recovered from an adult with an advanced solid tumor such as melanoma, head and neck, liver or kidney cancer. The sequencing here drew on CD4+ or CD8+ T cells sorted from blood, taken in a trial of the OX40 agonist ivuxolimab. The CDR3 DNA is TGTGCCAGCAGTTTAGGGACAGGGTTGAGAGCTTTCTTT. Its protein product is CASSLGTGLRAFF.